The subject of this entry is one T cell receptor beta chain. The PCR made use of 60 Vbeta and 13 Jbeta primers. TCRdb's table, derived via immunoSEQ multiplex PCR, lists solely in-frame clones and lacks some. In the table there are 150,000 to 200,000 clones, about 75% of which are singletons. This CDR3 comprises 15 residues. Germline values: CDR1 KGHSH, CDR2 LQKENI. The V gene lost 1 base and the J gene lost 2 bases, with 12 bases spanning the gap. This sample stems from a study of cytomegalovirus exposure and HLA in healthy donors. The TCR was taken from a man in his forties or fifties in good health and CMV-seropositive. The chain combines TRBV18 with TRBJ2-7; D may be TRBD2 (6 bases). Source material: PBMCs. CDR3: CASSPRGRTTYEQYF. The CDR3 bases are TGTGCCAGCTCACCACGGGGCAGGACTACCTACGAGCAGTACTTC.